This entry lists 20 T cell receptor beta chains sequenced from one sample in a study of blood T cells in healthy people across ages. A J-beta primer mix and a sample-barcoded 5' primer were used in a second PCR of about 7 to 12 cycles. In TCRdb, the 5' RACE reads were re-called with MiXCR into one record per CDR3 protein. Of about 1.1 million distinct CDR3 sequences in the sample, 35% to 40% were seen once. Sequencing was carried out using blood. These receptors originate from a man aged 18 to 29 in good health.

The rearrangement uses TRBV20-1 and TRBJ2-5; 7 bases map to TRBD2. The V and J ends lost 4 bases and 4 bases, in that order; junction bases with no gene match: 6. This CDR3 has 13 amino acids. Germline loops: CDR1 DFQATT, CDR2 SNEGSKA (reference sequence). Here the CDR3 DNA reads TGCAGTGCTAAAGACCCGGGAGGAGAGACCCAGTACTTC. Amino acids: CSAKDPGGETQYF.

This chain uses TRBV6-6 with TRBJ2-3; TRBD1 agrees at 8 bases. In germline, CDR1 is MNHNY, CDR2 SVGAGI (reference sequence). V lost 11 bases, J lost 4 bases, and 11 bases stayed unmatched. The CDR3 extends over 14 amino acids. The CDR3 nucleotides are TGTGCCGGACACCAGGGGGCGCCCCCAGATACGCAGTATTTT. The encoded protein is CAGHQGAPPDTQYF.

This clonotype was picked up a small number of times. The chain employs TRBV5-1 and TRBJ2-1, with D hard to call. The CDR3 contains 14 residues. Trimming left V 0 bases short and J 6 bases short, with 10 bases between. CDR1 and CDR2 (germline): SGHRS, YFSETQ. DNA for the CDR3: TGCGCCAGCAGCTTGGTTGTTTCCCTCAATGAGCAGTTCTTC. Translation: CASSLVVSLNEQFF.

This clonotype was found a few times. The CDR3: CASSYSIWGEGGYTF. The CDR3 DNA follows: TGTGCCAGCAGTTACTCGATCTGGGGAGAAGGGGGCTACACCTTC. The chain recombines TRBV6-5 with TRBJ1-2; the D is unclear. V was clipped by 0 bases and J by 8 bases, with 16 bases between them. The germline V gene encodes CDR1 MNHEY and CDR2 SVGAGI. This CDR3 contains 15 residues.

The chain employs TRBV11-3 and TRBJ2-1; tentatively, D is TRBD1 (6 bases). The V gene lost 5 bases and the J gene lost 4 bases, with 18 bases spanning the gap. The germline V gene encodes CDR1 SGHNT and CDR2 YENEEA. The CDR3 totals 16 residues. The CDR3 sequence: CASSPAGDTNYNEQFF. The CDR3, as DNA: TGTGCCAGCAGCCCGGCCGGGGACACCAATTACAATGAGCAGTTCTTC.

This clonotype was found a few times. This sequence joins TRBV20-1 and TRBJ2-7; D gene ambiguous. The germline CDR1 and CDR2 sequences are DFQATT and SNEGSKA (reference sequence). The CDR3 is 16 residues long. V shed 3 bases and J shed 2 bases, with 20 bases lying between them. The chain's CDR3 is CSASPTDPIYTYEQYF. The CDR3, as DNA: TGCAGTGCTAGCCCAACGGATCCTATCTATACCTACGAGCAGTACTTC.

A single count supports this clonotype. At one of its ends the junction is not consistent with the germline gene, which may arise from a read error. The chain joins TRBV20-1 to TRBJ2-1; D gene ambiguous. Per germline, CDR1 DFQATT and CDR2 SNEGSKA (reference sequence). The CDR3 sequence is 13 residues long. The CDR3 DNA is TGCAGTGCTAGAGACAGGCGTTACAATAAGCAGTTCTTC. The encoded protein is CSARDRRYNKQFF.

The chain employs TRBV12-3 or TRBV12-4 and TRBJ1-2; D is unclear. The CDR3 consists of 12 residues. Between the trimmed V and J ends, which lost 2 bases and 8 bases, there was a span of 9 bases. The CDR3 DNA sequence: TGTGCCAGCAGTTTATTCCGAGCCGGCTACACCTTC. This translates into CASSLFRAGYTF.

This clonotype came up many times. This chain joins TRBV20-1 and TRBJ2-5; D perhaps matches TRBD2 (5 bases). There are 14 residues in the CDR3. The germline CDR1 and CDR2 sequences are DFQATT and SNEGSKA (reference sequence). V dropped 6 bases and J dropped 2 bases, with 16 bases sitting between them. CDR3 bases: TGCAGTGCCAGCCTGCTAGCCCTACAAGAGACCCAGTACTTC. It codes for CSASLLALQETQYF.

The CDR3: CASSLAPGGSNEKLFF. The CDR3 DNA reads as TGTGCCAGCAGCTTAGCTCCTGGGGGCTCTAATGAAAAACTGTTTTTT. V and J are TRBV7-2 and TRBJ1-4, with D possibly TRBD1 on 6 matching bases. Trimming shortened V by 0 bases and J by 3 bases, and 11 bases separated the two germline ends. The CDR3 is 16 residues long. The germline CDR1 and CDR2 sequences are SGHTA and FQGNSA.

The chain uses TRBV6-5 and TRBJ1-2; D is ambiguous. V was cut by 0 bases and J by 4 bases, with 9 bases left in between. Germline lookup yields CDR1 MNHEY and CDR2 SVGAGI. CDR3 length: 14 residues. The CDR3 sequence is CASSYSGPTYGYTF. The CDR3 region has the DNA TGTGCCAGCAGTTACTCAGGGCCGACCTATGGCTACACCTTC.

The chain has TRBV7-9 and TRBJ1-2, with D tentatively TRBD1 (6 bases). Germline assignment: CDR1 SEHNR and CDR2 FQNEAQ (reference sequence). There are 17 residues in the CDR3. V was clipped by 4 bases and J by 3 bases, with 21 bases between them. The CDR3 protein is CASSSPFGGAVDYGYTF. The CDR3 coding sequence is TGTGCCAGCAGCTCCCCGTTTGGGGGGGCAGTGGACTATGGCTACACCTTC.

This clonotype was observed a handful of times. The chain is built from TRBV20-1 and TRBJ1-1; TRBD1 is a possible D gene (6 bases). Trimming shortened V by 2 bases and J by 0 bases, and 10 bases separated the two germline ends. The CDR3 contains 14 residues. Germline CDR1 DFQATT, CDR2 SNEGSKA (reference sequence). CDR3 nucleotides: TGCAGTGCTAGAATGACAGGCATGAACACTGAAGCTTTCTTT. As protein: CSARMTGMNTEAFF.

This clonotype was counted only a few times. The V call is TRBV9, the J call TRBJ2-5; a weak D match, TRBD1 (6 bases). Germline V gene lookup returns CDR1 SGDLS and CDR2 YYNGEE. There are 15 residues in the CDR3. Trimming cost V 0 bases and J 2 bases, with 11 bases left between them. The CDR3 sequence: CASSVGDTVQETQYF. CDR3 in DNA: TGTGCCAGCAGCGTAGGGGACACCGTACAAGAGACCCAGTACTTC.

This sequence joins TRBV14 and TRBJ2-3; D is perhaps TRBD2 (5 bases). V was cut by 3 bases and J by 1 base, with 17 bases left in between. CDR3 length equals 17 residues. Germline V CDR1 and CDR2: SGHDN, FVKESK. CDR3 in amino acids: CASSHNSGGFRTDTQYF. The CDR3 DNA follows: TGTGCCAGCAGCCATAACAGCGGCGGTTTTCGCACAGATACGCAGTATTTT.

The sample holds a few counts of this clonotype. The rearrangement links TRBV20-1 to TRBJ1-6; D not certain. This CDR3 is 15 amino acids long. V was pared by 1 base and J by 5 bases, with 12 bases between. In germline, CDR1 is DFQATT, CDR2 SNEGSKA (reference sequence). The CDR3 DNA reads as TGCAGTGCTAGAGCCTTTTCAGTAAATAATTCACCCCTCCACTTT. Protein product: CSARAFSVNNSPLHF.

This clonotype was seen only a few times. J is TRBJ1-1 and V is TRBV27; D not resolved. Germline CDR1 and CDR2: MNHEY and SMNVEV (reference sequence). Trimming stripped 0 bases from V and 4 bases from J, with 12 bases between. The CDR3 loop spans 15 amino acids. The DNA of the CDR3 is TGTGCCAGCAGTTTATCGGCGACGGGAAGCACTGAAGCTTTCTTT. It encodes CASSLSATGSTEAFF.

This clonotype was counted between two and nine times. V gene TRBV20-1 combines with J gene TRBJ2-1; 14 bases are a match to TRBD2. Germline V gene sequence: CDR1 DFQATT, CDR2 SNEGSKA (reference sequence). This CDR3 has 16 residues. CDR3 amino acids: CFTSPLGLAGVNEQFF. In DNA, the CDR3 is TGCTTCACCTCCCCATTGGGACTAGCGGGGGTGAATGAGCAGTTCTTC.

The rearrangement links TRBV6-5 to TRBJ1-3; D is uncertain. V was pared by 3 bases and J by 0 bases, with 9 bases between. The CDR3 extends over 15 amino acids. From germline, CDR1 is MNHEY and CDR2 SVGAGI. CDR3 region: CASSYMMNSGNTIYF. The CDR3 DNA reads TGTGCCAGCAGTTATATGATGAACTCTGGAAACACCATATATTTT.

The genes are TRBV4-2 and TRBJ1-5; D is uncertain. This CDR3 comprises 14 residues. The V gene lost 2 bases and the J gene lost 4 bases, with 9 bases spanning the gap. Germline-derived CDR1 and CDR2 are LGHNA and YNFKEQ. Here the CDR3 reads CASSQQTSNQPQHF. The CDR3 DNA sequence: TGTGCCAGCAGCCAACAGACCTCTAATCAGCCCCAGCATTTT.